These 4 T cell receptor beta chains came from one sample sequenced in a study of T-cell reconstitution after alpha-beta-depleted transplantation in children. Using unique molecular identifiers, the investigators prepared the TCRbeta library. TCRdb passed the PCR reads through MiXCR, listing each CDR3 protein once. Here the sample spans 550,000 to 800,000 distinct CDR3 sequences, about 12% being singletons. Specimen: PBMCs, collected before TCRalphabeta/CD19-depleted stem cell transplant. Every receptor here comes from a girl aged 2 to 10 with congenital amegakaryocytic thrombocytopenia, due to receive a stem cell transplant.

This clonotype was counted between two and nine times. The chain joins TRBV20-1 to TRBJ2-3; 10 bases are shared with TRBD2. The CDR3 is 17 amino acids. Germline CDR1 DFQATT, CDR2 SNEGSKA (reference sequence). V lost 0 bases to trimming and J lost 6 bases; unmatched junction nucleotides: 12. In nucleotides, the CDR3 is TGCAGTGCTAGAGATCTCGCGGCAGCGGGAGGGCCCGATACGCAGTATTTT. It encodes CSARDLAAAGGPDTQYF.

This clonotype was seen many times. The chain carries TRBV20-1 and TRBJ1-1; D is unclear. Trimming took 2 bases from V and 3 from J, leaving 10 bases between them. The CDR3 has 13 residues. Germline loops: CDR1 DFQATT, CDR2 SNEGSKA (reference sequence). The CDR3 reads CSARSHRDTEAFF. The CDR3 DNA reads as TGCAGTGCTAGATCACATCGGGACACTGAAGCTTTCTTT.

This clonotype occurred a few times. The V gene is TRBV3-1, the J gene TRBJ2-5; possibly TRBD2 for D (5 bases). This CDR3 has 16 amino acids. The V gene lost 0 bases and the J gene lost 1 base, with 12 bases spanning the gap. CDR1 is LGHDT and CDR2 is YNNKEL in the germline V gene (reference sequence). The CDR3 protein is CASSQDLMGSQETQYF. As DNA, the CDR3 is TGTGCCAGCAGCCAAGATTTGATGGGGAGCCAAGAGACCCAGTACTTC.

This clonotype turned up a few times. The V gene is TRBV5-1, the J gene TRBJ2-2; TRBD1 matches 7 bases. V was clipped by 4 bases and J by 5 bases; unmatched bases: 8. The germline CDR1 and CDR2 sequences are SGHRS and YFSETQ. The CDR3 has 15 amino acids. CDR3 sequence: CASSTRQGSTGELFF. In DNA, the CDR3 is TGCGCCAGCAGCACTAGACAGGGCTCTACCGGGGAGCTGTTTTTT.